The next 9 T cell receptor beta chains were all read from a single sample in a study of T-cell memory formation after mild COVID-19. Via MiXCR, TCRdb re-called the 5' RACE reads, giving one row per CDR3 protein. The repertoire holds under 300,000 distinct CDR3 sequences, with over 8.5% as singletons. Material for sequencing was PBMCs or a T cell subset sorted from them (not recorded which). All receptors derive from a young man who had mild COVID-19 (a few samples of this study predate the infection). Cell type and time point are not known.

The chain couples TRBV5-1 to TRBJ2-2; 11 bases match TRBD2. The CDR3 length is 15 residues. From germline, CDR1 is SGHRS and CDR2 YFSETQ. The V and J ends lost 5 bases and 4 bases, in that order; junction bases with no gene match: 4. CDR3 nucleotides: TGCGCCAGCAGGGAAACTAGCGGGGGCACCGGGGAGCTGTTTTTT. Amino acids: CASRETSGGTGELFF.

The chain uses TRBV5-1 and TRBJ2-1; TRBD2 is a possible D gene (5 bases). Trimming removed 4 bases from V and 14 bases from J, with 22 bases in between. CDR3 length: 14 residues. Looked up from germline, CDR1 is SGHRS and CDR2 is YFSETQ. The CDR3 loop is CASSATLRANGKFF. CDR3 DNA: TGCGCCAGCAGCGCCACGTTGCGGGCCAACGGAAAGTTCTTC. The variable domain in full, completed from reference TRBV5-1 and TRBJ2-1, reads KAGVTQTPRYLIKTRGQQVTLSCSPISGHRSVSWYQQTPGQGLQFLFEYFSETQRNKGNFPGRFSGRQFSNSRSEMNVSTLELGDSALYLCASSATLRANGKFFGPGTRLTVL.

This clonotype has just a few counts. This chain joins TRBV5-1 and TRBJ1-4, with 11 bases lining up with TRBD1. V dropped 0 bases and J dropped 7; count of bases not matched to a gene: 5. Looked up from germline, CDR1 is SGHRS and CDR2 is YFSETQ. The CDR3 is made up of 16 amino acids. The CDR3 sequence is CASSLAGTGGSEKLFF. CDR3 bases: TGCGCCAGCAGCTTGGCCGGGACAGGGGGAAGTGAAAAACTGTTTTTT.

The genes are TRBV25-1 and TRBJ1-4; a weak D match, TRBD1 (5 bases). V was trimmed by 2 bases and J by 5 bases, leaving 9 bases between them. The germline gives CDR1 MGHDK, CDR2 SYGVNS. The CDR3 totals 14 residues. The CDR3 sequence is CASSEQGLNEKLFF. The CDR3, as DNA: TGTGCCAGCAGTGAACAGGGTCTCAATGAAAAACTGTTTTTT.

This chain links TRBV5-1 with TRBJ2-1, with a weak D call TRBD1 (6 bases). Trimming pared 4 bases from V and 7 bases from J, leaving 18 bases between. Germline V CDR1 and CDR2: SGHRS, YFSETQ. This CDR3 contains 15 residues. CDR3 amino acids: CASSPDSGRMNEQFF. DNA for the CDR3: TGCGCCAGCAGCCCGGACAGTGGGCGCATGAATGAGCAGTTCTTC. The complete variable domain, with remaining parts taken from reference TRBV5-1 and TRBJ2-1, reads KAGVTQTPRYLIKTRGQQVTLSCSPISGHRSVSWYQQTPGQGLQFLFEYFSETQRNKGNFPGRFSGRQFSNSRSEMNVSTLELGDSALYLCASSPDSGRMNEQFFGPGTRLTVL.

The chain has TRBV6-2 or TRBV6-3 and TRBJ2-1, with D perhaps matching TRBD1 or TRBD2 (6 bases each). The CDR3 has 16 residues. V shed 6 bases and J shed 3 bases, with 18 bases lying between them. Germline V gene lookup returns CDR1 MNHEY and CDR2 SVGEGT. The CDR3 sequence: CASRRLIGGNYNEQFF. In DNA, the CDR3 is TGTGCCAGCAGACGCTTAATAGGGGGGAACTACAATGAGCAGTTCTTC.

This clonotype occurred many times. The rearrangement links TRBV12-3 or TRBV12-4 to TRBJ1-5, with TRBD1 matching over 8 bases. V lost 6 bases to trimming and J lost 3 bases; unmatched junction nucleotides: 7. The CDR3 runs to 15 residues. DNA of the CDR3: TGTGCCAGCAGCCCACAGGGACAGGCCAATCAGCCCCAGCATTTT. This sequence encodes CASSPQGQANQPQHF.

The chain is built from TRBV18 and TRBJ1-2; TRBD1 is a possible D gene (5 bases). The V gene lost 3 bases and the J gene lost 10 bases, with 15 bases spanning the gap. The CDR3 has 13 amino acids. Germline lookup yields CDR1 KGHSH and CDR2 LQKENI. CDR3 sequence: CASSPGAGNYYTF. DNA of the CDR3: TGTGCCAGCTCACCTGGGGCAGGGAACTACTACACCTTC.

This clonotype has more than one count but fewer than ten. The gene calls are TRBV3-1 and TRBJ2-6; 10 bases match TRBD1. There are 17 residues in the CDR3. The V gene end was trimmed by 8 bases and the J gene end by 4 bases; junction bases not matched to a gene: 11. The germline CDR1 and CDR2 sequences are LGHDT and YNNKEL (reference sequence). The CDR3 nucleotides read TGTGCCAGCGCTTCAAGGACAGGGGGAATCGGGGCCAACGTCCTGACTTTC. It is translated as CASASRTGGIGANVLTF.